The 11 T cell receptor beta chains listed next were all sequenced from one sample in a study of blood T cell repertoires in COVID-19 (dated by TCRdb to about 2020). Preparation of the library involved the immunoSEQ multiplex PCR assay. Sourced from immuneACCESS, this table was stored by TCRdb with only in-frame sequences that have V and J called. A share of the clones is absent; for the studies checked, an unresolved V gene accounts for under half, and the remainder has no known explanation. This sample comprises 300,000 to 450,000 clones, 80% to 90% of them detected only once. Under 11% of the sample is in the top ten clones. Sequencing was performed on peripheral blood. These receptors originate from a woman under 40 with COVID-19, enrolled during active disease.

J is TRBJ1-5 and V is TRBV6-5, with 8 bases fitting TRBD1. The V gene end was trimmed by 5 bases and the J gene end by 7 bases; junction bases not matched to a gene: 4. CDR3 length: 13 residues. Germline V gene data show CDR1 as MNHEY and CDR2 as SVGAGI. CDR3 bases: TGTGCCAGCAGTCCAGGGGGCGGACAGCCCCAGCATTTT. Amino acid sequence: CASSPGGGQPQHF.

The gene calls are TRBV9 and TRBJ2-3; the match to TRBD1 covers 8 bases. The CDR3 consists of 14 residues. Trimming at V came to 3 bases and at J to 4 bases, leaving 4 bases not matched to a gene. CDR1 and CDR2 from the germline V gene are SGDLS and YYNGEE. The CDR3 bases are TGTGCCAGCAGCGCCGGACAGGGTCCAGATACGCAGTATTTT. Its protein product is CASSAGQGPDTQYF.

This rearrangement joins TRBV6-2 or TRBV6-3 to TRBJ2-3; 7 positions agree with TRBD2. Germline lookup yields CDR1 MNHEY and CDR2 SVGEGT. The V gene end was trimmed by 5 bases and the J gene end by 1 base; junction bases not matched to a gene: 6. CDR3 length: 15 residues. CDR3 in DNA: TGTGCCAGCAGTAGCGGGAAAGGGGGCACAGATACGCAGTATTTT. Translating it yields CASSSGKGGTDTQYF.

The CDR3 here is CASSFRGEQFF. The CDR3 DNA reads TGTGCCAGCAGTTTCCGAGGGGAGCAGTTCTTC. The rearrangement links TRBV28 to TRBJ2-1, with a tentative D call TRBD2 (5 bases). CDR1 and CDR2 (germline): MDHEN, SYDVKM. This CDR3 is 11 amino acids long. Trimming took off 3 bases at V and 10 bases at J, with 7 bases between the two ends.

V usage is TRBV24-1 and J usage is TRBJ1-5; weak D call: TRBD1 (6 bases). CDR1 is KGHDR and CDR2 is SFDVKD in the germline V gene. V was pared by 4 bases and J by 6 bases, with 12 bases between. This CDR3 region has 14 residues. The CDR3 spells CATSDPGVGQPQHF. In nucleotides, the CDR3 is TGTGCCACCAGTGACCCAGGGGTGGGTCAGCCCCAGCATTTT.

The J gene is TRBJ2-1, the V gene TRBV28, with 7 positions matching TRBD2. Germline CDR1 is MDHEN and CDR2 is SYDVKM. The ends lost 3 bases at V and 2 bases at J; junction bases unmatched: 4. This CDR3 contains 15 residues. This CDR3 is CASSFWGTTYNEQFF. As DNA, the CDR3 is TGTGCCAGCAGTTTCTGGGGGACTACCTACAATGAGCAGTTCTTC.

The chain links TRBV4-1 to TRBJ2-1; D might be TRBD2 (6 bases). V lost 8 bases and J 3 bases, leaving 11 bases between the germline ends. This CDR3 spans 13 amino acids. In germline, CDR1 is MGHRA, CDR2 YSYEKL. CDR3 nucleotides: TGCGCCAGCCGAGGAGGGGACTACAATGAGCAGTTCTTC. Residues: CASRGGDYNEQFF.

This clone was picked up one time. The chain couples TRBV28 to TRBJ2-3; 9 positions match TRBD1. With 2 bases clipped from V and 3 bases from J, the junction kept 6 bases outside the gene matches. The V gene's germline CDR1 is MDHEN and CDR2 SYDVKM. This CDR3 is built from 16 residues. The CDR3 DNA reads TGTGCCAGCAGTTTAAGGGGGACAGGGCGTACAGATACGCAGTATTTT. As protein: CASSLRGTGRTDTQYF.

The CDR3 loop is CASSFYRGGSLGNEKLFF. The CDR3 bases are TGTGCCAGCAGCTTCTACAGGGGAGGTTCGTTGGGTAATGAAAAACTGTTTTTT. The chain joins TRBV5-6 to TRBJ1-4, with 7 positions matching TRBD1. Unmatched junction bases numbered 14, after V lost 2 bases and J lost 4 bases. The CDR3 is 18 residues long. From germline, CDR1 is SGHDT and CDR2 YYEEEE. Full variable domain (outside the CDR3, taken from reference TRBV5-6 and TRBJ1-4): DAGVTQSPTHLIKTRGQQVTLRCSPKSGHDTVSWYQQALGQGPQFIFQYYEEEERQRGNFPDRFSGHQFPNYSSELNVNALLLGDSALYLCASSFYRGGSLGNEKLFFGSGTQLSVL.

This clone was seen once. This chain joins TRBV12-3 or TRBV12-4 and TRBJ2-3; D is unclear. Trimming took 6 bases from V and 0 from J, leaving 7 bases between them. The CDR3 is 13 amino acids. The CDR3 coding sequence is TGTGCCAGCAGCTTAACTAGCACAGATACGCAGTATTTT. This codes for CASSLTSTDTQYF.

Only a few counts were recorded for this clone. CDR3 sequence reads: CASSPGTVYEQYF. The CDR3 DNA follows: TGTGCCAGCAGCCCCGGGACAGTCTACGAGCAGTACTTC. The chain couples TRBV28 to TRBJ2-7, with 7 bases matching TRBD1. Germline trimming cut 6 bases from V and 3 bases from J; bases unmatched to any gene: 5. CDR1 and CDR2 from the germline V gene are MDHEN and SYDVKM. CDR3 length equals 13 residues.